These 30 T cell receptor beta chains came from one sample sequenced in a study of blood T cells in healthy people across ages. A J-beta primer mix and a sample-barcoded 5' primer were used in a second PCR of roughly 7 to 12 cycles. TCRdb re-derived calls from the 5' RACE reads in MiXCR, one entry per CDR3 protein. The sample lists about 1,500,000 distinct CDR3 sequences, 42% occurring once. Sequenced material: blood. Receptors originate from a woman aged 18-30 years in good health.

This clonotype was detected a few times. The rearrangement uses TRBV6-1 and TRBJ1-6; no clear D. From germline, CDR1 is MNHNS and CDR2 SASEGT. CDR3 length: 12 residues. The ends were cut back, 11 bases at V and 6 bases at J, with 11 bases in the middle. CDR3 bases: TGTGCCGGTGGAAGCGTTAATTCACCCCTCCACTTT. It is translated as CAGGSVNSPLHF.

The chain is built from TRBV4-1 and TRBJ2-4; TRBD2 matches 8 bases. Germline V lookup: CDR1 MGHRA, CDR2 YSYEKL. The CDR3 runs to 18 residues. The ends lost 1 base at V and 0 bases at J; junction bases unmatched: 8. This CDR3 reads CASSQGGGRGLAKNIQYF. The CDR3 DNA follows: TGCGCCAGCAGCCAAGGCGGGGGGCGGGGGCTAGCCAAAAACATTCAGTACTTC.

The chain has TRBV3-1 and TRBJ1-4; 7 bases are shared with TRBD1. CDR1 is LGHDT and CDR2 is YNNKEL in the germline V gene (reference sequence). The CDR3 consists of 17 residues. Trimming cost V 1 base and J 3 bases; bases outside gene matches: 8. Here the CDR3 reads CASSQVLPGQPNEKLFF. Here the CDR3 DNA reads TGTGCCAGCAGCCAAGTACTGCCGGGACAGCCTAATGAAAAACTGTTTTTT.

J is TRBJ1-2 and V is TRBV10-3, with D perhaps matching TRBD1 (6 bases). Deletions cut 0 bases from V and 4 bases from J, with 15 bases between. The CDR3 consists of 16 residues. From germline, CDR1 is ENHRY and CDR2 SYGVKD. CDR3 region: CAISESRGTVIYGYTF. DNA for the CDR3: TGTGCCATCAGTGAGTCGAGGGGGACCGTAATCTATGGCTACACCTTC.

The chain links TRBV6-5 to TRBJ1-1, with TRBD1 matching 9 bases. V lost 5 bases, J lost 7 bases, and 8 bases stayed unmatched. The germline V gene encodes CDR1 MNHEY and CDR2 SVGAGI. This CDR3 is built from 14 residues. CDR3 sequence reads: CASSRDRAGNEAFF. The CDR3 DNA sequence: TGTGCCAGCAGTCGGGACAGGGCGGGGAATGAAGCTTTCTTT.

CDR3 region: CASSSSGPKVNEQFF. The DNA of the CDR3 is TGCGCCAGCAGCTCGAGCGGGCCAAAGGTAAATGAGCAGTTCTTC. This chain joins TRBV5-1 and TRBJ2-1, with TRBD2 as a possible D gene (6 bases). CDR1 is SGHRS and CDR2 is YFSETQ in the germline V gene. V lost 3 bases and J lost 7, with 17 bases in between. The length of the CDR3 is 15 residues. Variable domain in full (rest from reference TRBV5-1 and TRBJ2-1): KAGVTQTPRYLIKTRGQQVTLSCSPISGHRSVSWYQQTPGQGLQFLFEYFSETQRNKGNFPGRFSGRQFSNSRSEMNVSTLELGDSALYLCASSSSGPKVNEQFFGPGTRLTVL.

The gene calls are TRBV5-1 and TRBJ1-2; 7 bases line up with TRBD1. Germline values: CDR1 SGHRS, CDR2 YFSETQ. This CDR3 is 14 amino acids long. Unmatched junction bases numbered 14, after V lost 3 bases and J lost 12 bases. The CDR3 bases are TGCGCCAGCAGCTGGAGTACAGGGGTTCAAGGCCACACCTTC. Encoded protein: CASSWSTGVQGHTF.

This chain connects TRBV5-5 to TRBJ1-1, with TRBD1 matching 10 bases. Germline V gives CDR1 SGHKS, CDR2 YYEKEE (reference sequence). The CDR3 has 16 residues. V lost 3 bases and J lost 5; bases outside the gene matches: 10. CDR3 bases: TGTGCCAGCAGCTCACAGAGGGGACAGGGGTCTACTGAAGCTTTCTTT. Amino acid sequence: CASSSQRGQGSTEAFF.

The table lists this clonotype with many counts. The rearrangement joins TRBV4-1 to TRBJ2-1, with D possibly matching TRBD1 (5 bases). Trimming removed 3 bases from V and 3 bases from J, with 12 bases in between. The CDR3 extends over 15 amino acids. CDR1 is MGHRA, CDR2 YSYEKL, per germline. The CDR3 coding sequence is TGCGCCAGCAGCCAGGGGCGAGCGAGCTACAATGAGCAGTTCTTC. This sequence encodes CASSQGRASYNEQFF.

The chain combines TRBV12-3 or TRBV12-4 with TRBJ1-1; D is possibly TRBD1 (5 bases). The CDR3 has 13 amino acids. V dropped 7 bases and J dropped 6 bases, with 15 bases sitting between them. This CDR3 reads CASTLTSGPEAFF. The CDR3 DNA sequence: TGTGCCAGCACCCTCACCTCGGGGCCTGAAGCTTTCTTT.

The genes are TRBV6-5 and TRBJ2-7; D may be TRBD1 or TRBD2 (5 bases each). V lost 2 bases and J 7 bases, leaving 18 bases between the germline ends. The CDR3 is 15 amino acids. Looked up from germline, CDR1 is MNHEY and CDR2 is SVGAGI. CDR3 amino acids: CASSYGAPGGNEQYF. The CDR3 DNA reads TGTGCCAGCAGTTACGGGGCACCCGGAGGAAATGAGCAGTACTTC.

As concerns this clonotype: This is likely a read error, given that the CDR3 carries no conserved phenylalanine or tryptophan at its end. The gene calls are TRBV7-9 and TRBJ1-1, with 8 bases fitting TRBD1. After removal of 6 bases from V and 4 bases from J, the junction contained 7 bases not matched to a gene. Germline-derived CDR1 and CDR2 are SEHNR and FQNEAQ (reference sequence). The CDR3 totals 14 residues. The CDR3 nucleotides read TGTGCCAGCAGTCCGACAGGGGCCGGCACTGAAGCTTTCTCT. It specifies CASSPTGAGTEAFS.

The chain combines TRBV12-1 with TRBJ2-3; the table's D call, TRBD1, has no DNA check behind it. TRBV12-1 is termed a pseudogene. The CDR3 loop spans 15 amino acids. The CDR3 region has the DNA TGTGCCAGCACCCCCTTGCCCGGCACCACAGATACGCAGTATTTT. Encoded protein: CASTPLPGTTDTQYF.

This clonotype was observed a few times. V gene TRBV28 combines with J gene TRBJ1-5, with D perhaps TRBD1 (5 bases). Germline lookup yields CDR1 MDHEN and CDR2 SYDVKM. This CDR3 contains 16 residues. Trimming pared 6 bases from V and 5 bases from J, leaving 20 bases between. CDR3 DNA: TGTGCCAGCAGACAACCCGTCGGGGGATTGGATCAGCCCCAGCATTTT. Protein product: CASRQPVGGLDQPQHF.

This clonotype was seen more than once but under ten times. The junction departs from the called germline gene at one end, perhaps through a read error. CDR3 nucleotides: TGTGCCATCAGCCGACAGCGCGGCCTCAGGATCTACGAGCAGTATTTC. Amino acids: CAISRQRGLRIYEQYF. The chain couples TRBV10-3 to TRBJ2-7, with D maybe TRBD1 (5 bases). This CDR3 region has 16 residues. Germline loops: CDR1 ENHRY, CDR2 SYGVKD.

The CDR3 DNA is TGTGCTAGTGGTTTATCGGGGGAGGATGGCTACACCTTC. It translates to CASGLSGEDGYTF. The V and J genes are TRBV12-5 and TRBJ1-2; D perhaps matches TRBD1 (5 bases). Trimming left V 3 bases short and J 6 bases short, with 11 bases between. CDR3 length: 13 residues. The V gene's germline CDR1 is LGHNT and CDR2 FRNRAP.

This clonotype appeared once. The chain recombines TRBV12-3 or TRBV12-4 with TRBJ2-4; maybe TRBD1 (6 bases). The J call may be wrong; the DNA end is better matched by TRBJ2-7. This CDR3 spans 14 amino acids. The CDR3 region is CASQTGLGFYEQYF. In DNA form, the CDR3 reads TGTGCCAGTCAGACAGGTTTGGGCTTCTACGAGCAGTACTTC.

V usage is TRBV5-1 and J usage is TRBJ2-2; tentative D call: TRBD1 (5 bases). Germline lookup yields CDR1 SGHRS and CDR2 YFSETQ. This CDR3 is 15 amino acids long. V lost 5 bases to trimming and J lost 0 bases, with 11 bases between them. CDR3 amino acids: CASSPGHANTGELFF. The DNA for the CDR3 is TGCGCCAGCAGTCCAGGACACGCGAACACCGGGGAGCTGTTTTTT.

This clonotype was seen a handful of times. The chain links TRBV20-1 to TRBJ2-3; tentative D call: TRBD1 (5 bases). This CDR3 has 14 residues. Trimming removed 1 base from V and 1 base from J, with 9 bases in between. Germline CDR1 and CDR2: DFQATT and SNEGSKA (reference sequence). CDR3 nucleotide sequence: TGCAGTGCTAGAGTGGCCAGGGGCACAGATACGCAGTATTTT. Protein product: CSARVARGTDTQYF.

The table lists this clonotype with many counts. The gene calls are TRBV12-3 or TRBV12-4 and TRBJ2-7, with 12 bases matching TRBD2. The V gene end was trimmed by 5 bases and the J gene end by 0 bases; junction bases not matched to a gene: 17. This CDR3 has 20 residues. CDR3 coding DNA: TGTGCCAGCAGTCTGCGGACTAGCGGGACCACAAACTCGCTCTCCTACGAGCAGTACTTC. Protein: CASSLRTSGTTNSLSYEQYF.

This clonotype has only one observation. Mismatch with germline at one junction end may stem from a read error. This chain links TRBV9 with TRBJ2-7; 7 positions match TRBD2. The CDR3 spans 15 residues. Looked up from germline, CDR1 is SGDLS and CDR2 is YYNGEE. Written as DNA, the CDR3 is TGTGCCGGCAGCGTAGAGTCTAGCGGTCCTACGCGGCAGTACTTC. It yields the protein CAGSVESSGPTRQYF. Full variable domain (rest looked up from reference TRBV9 and TRBJ2-7): DSGVTQTPKHLITATGQRVTLRCSPRSGDLSVYWYQQSLDQGLQFLIQYYNGEERAKGNILERFSAQQFPDLHSELNLSSLELGDSALYFCAGSVESSGPTRQYFGPGTRLTVT.

This clonotype occurred once. This CDR3 is CASSELRGDHYGYTF. CDR3 nucleotides: TGTGCCAGCAGTGAACTCAGGGGAGATCACTATGGCTACACCTTC. This chain uses TRBV6-1 with TRBJ1-2; D possibly corresponds to TRBD1 (6 bases). CDR3 size: 15 residues. The germline V gene encodes CDR1 MNHNS and CDR2 SASEGT. The V gene lost 2 bases and the J gene lost 3 bases, with 13 bases spanning the gap.

The chain is built from TRBV21-1 and TRBJ2-7; TRBD1, the D gene given by the table, was not confirmed from the DNA. TRBV21-1 has pseudogene status. The CDR3 extends over 17 amino acids. The chain's CDR3 is CASSKGTLGVPLYEQYF. The DNA of the CDR3 is TGTGCCAGCAGCAAAGGGACCCTGGGGGTTCCCCTTTACGAGCAGTACTTC.

With regard to this clonotype: Given a much more abundant clone one base away, this may be a read error. The chain uses TRBV14 and TRBJ2-3; unclear D gene. In germline, CDR1 is SGHDN, CDR2 FVKESK. The CDR3 is made up of 12 amino acids. The CDR3 loop is CASGQITDTQYF. CDR3 coding DNA: TGTGCCAGCGGCCAAATCACAGATACGCAGTATTTT. The full variable domain, in which reference TRBV14 and TRBJ2-3 provide the parts outside the CDR3, is EAGVTQFPSHSVIEKGQTVTLRCDPISGHDNLYWYRRVMGKEIKFLLHFVKESKQDESGMPNNRFLAERTGGTYSTLKVQPAELEDSGVYFCASGQITDTQYFGPGTRLTVL.

The chain joins TRBV6-1 to TRBJ1-3; TRBD1 might be the D (6 bases). This CDR3 contains 15 residues. The V end was cut by 7 bases, the J end by 2 bases, with 15 bases between. CDR1 is MNHNS and CDR2 is SASEGT in the germline V gene. The CDR3 DNA reads TGTGCCAGCAATTCACGGGGGGCTCCTGGAAACACCATATATTTT. The encoded protein is CASNSRGAPGNTIYF.

This clonotype was detected once. The rearrangement uses TRBV12-3 or TRBV12-4 and TRBJ2-3, with 13 bases fitting TRBD2. After removal of 6 bases from V and 3 bases from J, the junction contained 3 bases not matched to a gene. The CDR3 is 15 amino acids. The CDR3 is CASRTGLAGTDTQYF. In nucleotides, the CDR3 is TGTGCCAGCAGGACGGGACTAGCGGGAACAGATACGCAGTATTTT.

V usage is TRBV27 and J usage is TRBJ1-2; D possibly corresponds to TRBD1 (6 bases). Germline V gene data show CDR1 as MNHEY and CDR2 as SMNVEV (reference sequence). The CDR3 has 14 residues. V was shortened by 5 bases and J by 6 bases, with 16 bases between the two germline ends. CDR3 bases: TGTGCCAGCAGTCTCCGGGAGGGGGGCAATGGCTACACCTTC. This sequence encodes CASSLREGGNGYTF.

This clonotype was observed a few times. The chain recombines TRBV12-3 or TRBV12-4 with TRBJ2-1, with 8 bases identical to TRBD2. V dropped 3 bases and J dropped 11; count of bases not matched to a gene: 12. The length of the CDR3 is 15 residues. In nucleotides, the CDR3 is TGTGCCAGCAGTTTTTCGACGGGGGGGTCGGCTCAGCAGTTCTTC. Translating it yields CASSFSTGGSAQQFF.

With regard to this clonotype: An end of the junction does not agree with germline; a read error may underlie this. The V and J genes are TRBV7-6 and TRBJ1-1; D unclear. Germline assignment: CDR1 SGHVS and CDR2 FNYEAQ. The CDR3 contains 14 residues. The CDR3 spells CAGSVGPTETEAFF. CDR3 sequence (DNA): TGTGCCGGCAGCGTCGGACCGACGGAGACTGAAGCTTTCTTT. The complete variable domain, with remaining parts taken from reference TRBV7-6 and TRBJ1-1, reads GAGVSQSPRYKVTKRGQDVALRCDPISGHVSLYWYRQALGQGPEFLTYFNYEAQQDKSGLPNDRFSAERPEGSISTLTIQRTEQRDSAMYRCAGSVGPTETEAFFGQGTRLTVV.

The V and J genes are TRBV4-1 and TRBJ2-7; possibly TRBD1 or TRBD2 for D (5 bases each). The length of the CDR3 is 14 residues. Trimming pared 3 bases from V and 6 bases from J, leaving 15 bases between. CDR1 and CDR2 from the germline V gene are MGHRA and YSYEKL. CDR3 region: CASSHPGTASEQYF. The CDR3 bases are TGCGCCAGCAGCCACCCGGGGACCGCCTCCGAGCAGTACTTC.